This record covers a single T cell receptor beta chain. This clonotype was counted a few times. Its antigen is still unknown. No quality values exist for individual bases; no much larger clone is one base distant. The sample's treatment or condition label, decoded: live attenuated yellow fever vaccine strain. Two biological replicates of bulk PBMCs were collected at each blood-draw timepoint. A standard Ficoll-Paque protocol was used to isolate PBMCs from peripheral blood. RNA was extracted with TriZol from bulk PBMCs, CD4 and CD8 fractions, and dextramer-positive and dextramer-negative fractions. The record originates from a study of T cells after yellow fever vaccination (dated by TCRdb to between 2018 and 2021). For context, the study as a whole: The SMART-Seq v4 Ultra Low Input RNA kit was used to prepare libraries from fractions with low cell numbers. To track T-cell clones before and after primary and booster YFV17D yellow fever vaccination, bulk TCR alpha and beta repertoires were sequenced longitudinally. Two healthy male donors, one aged 18 to 30 and one aged 30 to 40 years, were included in the cohort. Blood was drawn at multiple timepoints before and after primary and secondary immunization, with bulk PBMC replicates and cell subsets isolated. Findings and caveats that apply to the study as a whole: Most clones expanded after primary vaccination were re-detected after the booster (approximately 95% of CD4 and 88% of CD8), suggesting broad memory maintenance. Computational filtering was required because FACS-sorted repertoires could contain abundant contaminating clonotypes from the bulk population. Only a couple of donors were included in the study, so the extent to which the findings can be generalized is limited. Compared with the primary T-cell response, the secondary T-cell response was weaker but faster, peaking on day 5 rather than day 15. A small fraction of clonotypes showed up in both the CD4 and CD8 compartments, probably as a result of convergent recombination.

Inclusive of the bounding cysteine and phenylalanine, the CDR3 is 12 residues long. Only the CDR3 DNA is retained, 36 bases long and in frame from the first base. The germline V gene (reference sequence) supplies CDR1 WNHNN and CDR2 SYGVQD. V has 9 bases trimmed and J has 10 bases trimmed; junction bases matching no gene number 9. TCR cDNA was made using 5'RACE template switching, a step that added a universal primer site and unique molecular identifiers. Priming for cDNA synthesis came from both the TCR alpha and TCR beta constant segments. Library amplification used two PCR steps, and the second PCR step added sample barcodes and sequencing adapters. Sequencing of libraries was performed on Illumina HiSeq 2500 (2x100 bp) or NovaSeq (2x150 bp). Regarding the original processing steps: Demultiplexing of reads and collapsing into UMI consensus sequences were performed with MIGEC, and V(D)J alignment was carried out with MiXCR. Clonotypes responding to the vaccine were identified with edgeR on replicate PBMC samples, with the criteria of FDR below 0.01 and a log2 fold change above 5 up to day 15. CD4 or CD8 identity was assigned to each bulk clonotype according to whether the clonotype was present at higher abundance in the sequenced CD4 repertoire or the sequenced CD8 repertoire. Starting from the raw public reads, TCRdb applied fastp trimming at Q25, assembled clones with MiXCR and retained in-frame beta chains. Each CDR3 protein gets just one entry, which takes the most common genes and DNA from the rows behind it. TCRdb's processing, not the study's, gives the V and J calls here. For this sample there are some 670,000 distinct CDR3 sequences; approximately 13% appear just once. The ten largest clones capture 15% of the sample.

This receptor chain uses TRBV10-1 and TRBJ2-7; 10 bases in the junction line up with TRBD1. The receptor's source is a man aged 25 to 40 who received the YFV17D yellow fever vaccine. This specimen consisted of PBMCs, obtained on the day of the yellow fever booster vaccination. The nucleotide sequence reads TGCGCCAGTGCCTCCGGGACAGGGGCCCAGTACTTC. This encodes CASASGTGAQYF.